Each of the 5 T cell receptor beta chains below was sequenced from the same sample in a study of sequential checkpoint blockade in melanoma. The sample's treatment: randomized to nivolumab then ipilimumab (arm A) or the reverse (arm B). Measured with immunoSEQ multiplex PCR; TCRdb has only the in-frame clones, and not every one. The sample lists under 3,500 clones, around 20% occurring once. Sequencing used tumor tissue (inferred from file names), obtained from a patient given nivolumab and ipilimumab in sequence. Every receptor here comes from a human patient with melanoma. Some clones in this sample may be carry-over from other donors' samples.

This clone was recorded a few times. The rearrangement joins TRBV11-3 to TRBJ2-3; weak D call: TRBD2 (5 bases). CDR3 length: 18 amino acids. Trimming left V 1 base short and J 0 bases short, with 17 bases between. Germline CDR1 reads SGHNT; CDR2 reads YENEEA. The CDR3: CASSLGAQRTFSTDTQYF. The CDR3 bases are TGTGCCAGCAGCTTAGGTGCTCAGCGGACCTTTAGCACAGATACGCAGTATTTT. The full variable domain, in which reference TRBV11-3 and TRBJ2-3 provide the parts outside the CDR3, is EAGVVQSPRYKIIEKKQPVAFWCNPISGHNTLYWYLQNLGQGPELLIRYENEEAVDDSQLPKDRFSAERLKGVDSTLKIQPAELGDSAVYLCASSLGAQRTFSTDTQYFGPGTRLTVL.

V is TRBV29-1 and J is TRBJ2-5, with a weak D call TRBD1 (5 bases). Germline V lookup: CDR1 SQVTM, CDR2 ANQGSEA. With 3 bases removed from V and 4 bases from J, the gap between germline ends came to 12 bases. There are 13 residues in the CDR3. This CDR3 is CSVDQGWRETQYF. For the CDR3, the DNA is TGCAGCGTTGATCAGGGATGGCGAGAGACCCAGTACTTC.

This clone showed up just a few times. The V gene is TRBV11-3, the J gene TRBJ2-3; 12 nucleotides match TRBD2. Germline loops: CDR1 SGHNT, CDR2 YENEEA. J lost 4 bases, V lost 5 bases, and 7 bases had no gene match. The CDR3 loop spans 16 amino acids. CDR3 loop: CASSTGLAGSSDTQYF. In DNA form, the CDR3 reads TGTGCCAGCAGCACCGGACTAGCGGGGAGCTCAGATACGCAGTATTTT. The full variable domain, rest sourced from reference TRBV11-3 and TRBJ2-3, is EAGVVQSPRYKIIEKKQPVAFWCNPISGHNTLYWYLQNLGQGPELLIRYENEEAVDDSQLPKDRFSAERLKGVDSTLKIQPAELGDSAVYLCASSTGLAGSSDTQYFGPGTRLTVL.

This clone was seen many times. The chain carries TRBV11-3 and TRBJ2-7, with D possibly matching TRBD1 (7 bases). V gave up 0 bases and J gave up 7 bases, with 16 bases separating them. CDR3 length: 15 residues. Germline CDR1 reads SGHNT; CDR2 reads YENEEA. CDR3 sequence (DNA): TGTGCCAGCAGCTTAGATTCCAGGGGGGCCTTTGAGCAGTACTTC. It specifies CASSLDSRGAFEQYF. The variable domain in full, with the rest retrieved from reference TRBV11-3 and TRBJ2-7, is EAGVVQSPRYKIIEKKQPVAFWCNPISGHNTLYWYLQNLGQGPELLIRYENEEAVDDSQLPKDRFSAERLKGVDSTLKIQPAELGDSAVYLCASSLDSRGAFEQYFGPGTRLTVT.

The V call is TRBV6-8, the J call TRBJ2-5; the D gene is possibly TRBD2 (6 bases). CDR3 length: 13 residues. The germline V gene encodes CDR1 MNHGY and CDR2 SAAAGT. V was pared by 6 bases and J by 5 bases, with 13 bases between. DNA of the CDR3: TGTGCCAGCAGGGCGGGGATGTTTGAGACCCAGTACTTC. Residues: CASRAGMFETQYF.